The rows below give T cell receptor beta chains drawn from one sample of a study of graft-versus-host responses after intestinal transplantation. This table comes from immunoSEQ multiplex PCR, and its TCRdb copy is limited to in-frame clones, with some not included. This table has roughly 9,600 clones, roughly 71% appearing once. This material consisted of ileum tissue, taken roughly 470 days after intestinal transplantation. Receptors originate from a human patient who received an intestinal transplant, so some T cells may come from the graft donor. CDR3s include the opening cysteine and the closing phenylalanine or tryptophan. Fields, in order: V gene, clone size, D gene, J gene, CDR3 DNA, CDR3 protein. D genes are given only for firm matches. Not all rows give a size; the values are once, few, many and, for expanded clones, a class.

>TRBV7-6|-|-|TRBJ2-2
TGTGCCAGCAGCTTACTAGCGCAGAACACCGGGGAGCTGTTTTTT
CASSLLAQNTGELFF
>TRBV6-6|-|-|TRBJ2-3
TGTGCCAGCAGTTACTCAATCTCGGGGGCAGATACGCAGTATTTT
CASSYSISGADTQYF
>TRBV18|-|-|TRBJ1-5
TGTGCCAGCTCACCGGGGGGCAAAAGCAATCAGCCCCAGCATTTT
CASSPGGKSNQPQHF
>TRBV7-3|-|TRBD1|TRBJ2-2
TGTGCCAGCAGCTTTCGGGGGACAGGGTTGACCGGGGAGCTGTTTTTT
CASSFRGTGLTGELFF
>TRBV4-2|-|TRBD1|TRBJ2-5
TGTGCCAGCAGCCACGGGGAGGGGACAGGGGGATGGGAGACCCAGTACTTC
CASSHGEGTGGWETQYF
>TRBV10-2|-|-|TRBJ1-2
TGCGCCAGCAGTGAGGTGAGGGACACCTATGGCTACACCTTC
CASSEVRDTYGYTF
>TRBV11-3|-|TRBD2|TRBJ2-1
TGTGCCAGCAGCGGAACTAGCGGGGGGTTGGGCAATGAGCAGTTCTTC
CASSGTSGGLGNEQFF
>TRBV4-1|-|-|TRBJ1-4
TGCGCCAGCAGCCCTAATAGGGGCTACGATGAAAAATTGTTTTTT
CASSPNRGYDEKLFF
>TRBV19|few|-|TRBJ1-2
TGTGCCAGTAGTATAGGAATACAGGGTTCGGATGGCTACACCTTC
CASSIGIQGSDGYTF
>TRBV10-1|-|-|TRBJ2-1
TGCGCCAGCAGTGTTCCCGATGAGGGCAATGAGCAGTTCTTC
CASSVPDEGNEQFF
>TRBV6-1|-|-|TRBJ1-1
TGTGCCGGGTCAGGGTCTATGAACACTGAAGCTTTCTTT
CAGSGSMNTEAFF
>TRBV29-1|-|TRBD2|TRBJ2-3
TGCAGCGTTGAAGGGAGCGGGGGGGGCACAGATACGCAGTATTTT
CSVEGSGGGTDTQYF
>TRBV5-1|-|-|TRBJ2-3
TGCGCCAGCAGCTTGGCTGGCGCAGATACGCAGTATTTT
CASSLAGADTQYF
>TRBV5-1|once|-|TRBJ1-1
TGCGCCAGCGCCTGGTGGGGGAGGAACACTGAAGCTTTCTTT
CASAWWGRNTEAFF
>TRBV7-8|-|TRBD2|TRBJ2-5
TGTGCCAGCAGCTTAGGAGCGGGGGGGTGGCAAGAGACCCAGTACTTC
CASSLGAGGWQETQYF
>TRBV5-6|-|-|TRBJ2-4
TGTGCCAGCAGCTTGGAGGGTCTCGCCAAAAACATTCAGTACTTC
CASSLEGLAKNIQYF
>TRBV11-3|-|TRBD1|TRBJ2-1
TGTGCCAGCAGCTTAATGGGACAGGCTGCGGATGAGCAGTTCTTC
CASSLMGQAADEQFF
>TRBV7-9|few|TRBD2|TRBJ2-7
TGTGCCAGCAGCCGACTAGCCCACGAGCAGTACTTC
CASSRLAHEQYF
>TRBV6-6|-|TRBD1|TRBJ1-1
TGTGCCACCAACTATAGGGGGCTAAGAACTGAAGCTTTCTTT
CATNYRGLRTEAFF
>TRBV6-1|-|TRBD2|TRBJ2-5
TGTGCCAGCAGTGGCGGGACTAGCGGGGGAGAGACCCAGTACTTC
CASSGGTSGGETQYF
>TRBV6-5|-|TRBD1|TRBJ1-5
TGTGCCAGCAGTGGGACAGGTTTCAATCAGCCCCAGCATTTT
CASSGTGFNQPQHF
>TRBV5-6|-|-|TRBJ1-6
TGTGCCAGCAGCTTGGGATCCTATAATTCACCCCTCCACTTT
CASSLGSYNSPLHF
>TRBV7-8|few|-|TRBJ1-1
TGTGCCAGCAGCCCTACGTACGGCACTGAAGCTTTCTTT
CASSPTYGTEAFF
>TRBV19|-|-|TRBJ2-1
TGTGCCAGTAGTCTCAGCGACGTCAGGTACAATGAGCAGTTCTTC
CASSLSDVRYNEQFF
>TRBV28|-|-|TRBJ2-7
TGTGCCAGCAGCAACAGTGTCGGTAAAGGCAGGAACTACGAGCAGTACTTC
CASSNSVGKGRNYEQYF
>TRBV5-1|-|TRBD1|TRBJ2-7
TGCGCCAGCAGCGCCCTGACAGGGCTATACGAGCAGTACTTC
CASSALTGLYEQYF
>TRBV1|-|-|TRBJ2-2
TGCACCAGCAGCAACGGGGGGCGATTGAACACCGGGGAGCTGTTTTTT
CTSSNGGRLNTGELFF
>TRBV6-6|-|TRBD1|TRBJ2-7
TGTGCCAGCACCAGGGACAGGGAGGTCGACGAGCAGTACTTC
CASTRDREVDEQYF
>TRBV7-9|once|-|TRBJ1-2
TGTGCCAGCAGCTTAGGGGCCGACCTCGTCTATGGCTACACCTTC
CASSLGADLVYGYTF
>TRBV6-5|-|-|TRBJ1-6
TGTGCCAGCAGTTACGGACACAGTAATTCACCCCTCCACTTT
CASSYGHSNSPLHF
>TRBV6-4|-|TRBD1|TRBJ2-2
TGTGCCAGCAGTGCTGACAGGGGCCGCCAGTGGACCGGGGAGCTGTTTTTT
CASSADRGRQWTGELFF
>TRBV11-2|-|-|TRBJ2-2
TGTGCCAGCAGCTTAGGTGGAACGAACACCGGGGAGCTGTTTTTT
CASSLGGTNTGELFF
>TRBV7-2|-|TRBD1|TRBJ1-2
TGTGCCAGCAGCTCTTTTAACAGGGGGCCCCACTATGGCTACACCTTC
CASSSFNRGPHYGYTF